The rows below give T cell receptor beta chains drawn from one sample of a study of T cell changes during pregnancy in multiple sclerosis. Data came from immunoSEQ multiplex PCR; TCRdb stores just in-frame clones and leaves some out. The repertoire holds over 65,000 clones, with roughly nine tenths as singletons. The source was peripheral blood, collected in the first trimester of pregnancy. These receptors all stem from a female donor with multiple sclerosis, enrolled in a pregnancy study. Each CDR3 is given with its conserved first and last residue. D genes are given only for firm matches. Only some rows state a clone size, as once, few, many or a class for expanded clones.

TRBV9	TRBJ2-2	TRBD2	.	TGTGCCAGCAGCGTAGGGACTAGCGGGACCAGGGGCGGGGAGCTGTTTTTT	CASSVGTSGTRGGELFF
TRBV7-2	TRBJ1-1	.	.	TGTGCCAGCAGCTTAGAGCCCTCAACTGAAGCTTTCTTT	CASSLEPSTEAFF
TRBV6-5	TRBJ2-1	TRBD1	.	TGTGCCAGCGCACCGGGACAGGGGTACAATGAGCAGTTCTTC	CASAPGQGYNEQFF
TRBV5-6	TRBJ2-5	.	.	TGTGCCAGCAGCTTTAGCGGTCCGGGAGAGACCCAGTACTTC	CASSFSGPGETQYF
TRBV13	TRBJ1-2	.	once	TGTGCCAGCAGCTTAGAAAGGGGTAACTATGGCTACACCTTC	CASSLERGNYGYTF
TRBV28	TRBJ2-2	TRBD1	many	TGTGCCAGTAACCAGGGGGAGCGTATTACCGGGGAGCTGTTTTTT	CASNQGERITGELFF
TRBV5-6	TRBJ1-1	.	.	TGTGCCAGCAGCTTGTTCAGTCCGAACACTGAAGCTTTCTTT	CASSLFSPNTEAFF
TRBV5-4	TRBJ2-5	.	.	TGTGCCAGCAGCTTGGTAGCCTCAGGGTGGGGAGAGACCCAGTACTTC	CASSLVASGWGETQYF
TRBV7-2	TRBJ2-1	.	.	TGTGCCACCTCCCCCAGGGTCGGGTTCGATGAGCAGTTCTTC	CATSPRVGFDEQFF
TRBV19	TRBJ2-1	TRBD2	.	TGTGCCAGTAGTAGGCTAGCGGGAGTCGCCAATGAGCAGTTCTTC	CASSRLAGVANEQFF
TRBV4-3	TRBJ1-1	TRBD1	.	TGCGCCAGCAGCCAACAGGACAGGGGGCGGGGGAATGCTTTCTTT	CASSQQDRGRGNAFF
TRBV15	TRBJ1-5	.	.	TGTGCCACCAGCAGACCCCAGGGCATGGGTCAGCCCCAGCATTTT	CATSRPQGMGQPQHF
TRBV7-9	TRBJ1-2	.	.	TGTGCCAGCAGCTTACTTCAGGGATTTGGCTATGGCTACACCTTC	CASSLLQGFGYGYTF
TRBV7-3	TRBJ2-2	TRBD2	.	TGTGCCAGCAGTCTTAGCGGGAGTGCGTCCGGGGAGCTGTTTTTT	CASSLSGSASGELFF
TRBV2	TRBJ1-1	TRBD1	.	TGTGCCAGCAGTGACACGAACGAAGGGACAGGGGGCTTCGCTTTCTTT	CASSDTNEGTGGFAFF
TRBV7-8	TRBJ2-1	TRBD2	.	TGTGCCAGCAGCTTCAGACTAGCGGGCTACAATGAGCAGTTCTTC	CASSFRLAGYNEQFF
TRBV13	TRBJ2-7	TRBD2	.	TGTGCCAGCAGCTTAGAGGGACTAGCGGGTCGATACGAGCAGTACTTC	CASSLEGLAGRYEQYF
TRBV2	TRBJ2-7	TRBD2	.	TGTGCCAGCAGTCAACAAGCGGGAGGGGGATACGAGCAGTACTTC	CASSQQAGGGYEQYF
TRBV5-1	TRBJ1-5	.	.	TGCGCCAGCAGCTTGGGACAGGCTAATCAGCCCCAGCATTTT	CASSLGQANQPQHF
TRBV6-1	TRBJ2-7	TRBD1	.	TGTGCCAGCAGTCTATCCGGGACAGGGGGCGACGAGCAGTACTTC	CASSLSGTGGDEQYF
TRBV5-4	TRBJ1-1	TRBD1	.	TGTGCCAGCAGCTTGAGGGACAGGGATGAAGCTTTCTTT	CASSLRDRDEAFF
TRBV29-1	TRBJ2-7	.	.	TGCAGCGTTGTGGGAGTCTACGAGCAGTACTTC	CSVVGVYEQYF